This T cell receptor beta chain was captured in a study of early T cells in non-severe SARS-CoV-2 infection. Study-wide results and limits: Private and CD4 specificities were missed by VDJdb matching, which favored anti-spike CD8 responses.

This clonotype came up a few times. The antigen is undetermined. Molecules of cDNA were individually given unique molecular identifiers that were attached to them. MiXCR, run by TCRdb on the 5' RACE reads, gives a single entry per CDR3 protein. The top ten hold over 1.1% of the sample, which has around 68,000 distinct CDR3 sequences, roughly 12% seen once. This TCR derives from an adult who was a healthcare worker with PCR-confirmed SARS-CoV-2 infection or an uninfected control (not recorded which). Here the sequenced sample was whole blood, taken at baseline.

The CDR3: CASSFSAGVEQFF. The CDR3 region has the DNA TGTGCCAGCAGCTTCTCAGCGGGAGTTGAGCAGTTCTTC. V gene TRBV7-2 combines with J gene TRBJ2-1; 8 bases align to TRBD2. Germline V gives CDR1 SGHTA, CDR2 FQGNSA. The CDR3 runs to 13 residues. Trimming at V came to 3 bases and at J to 9 bases, leaving 4 bases not matched to a gene.